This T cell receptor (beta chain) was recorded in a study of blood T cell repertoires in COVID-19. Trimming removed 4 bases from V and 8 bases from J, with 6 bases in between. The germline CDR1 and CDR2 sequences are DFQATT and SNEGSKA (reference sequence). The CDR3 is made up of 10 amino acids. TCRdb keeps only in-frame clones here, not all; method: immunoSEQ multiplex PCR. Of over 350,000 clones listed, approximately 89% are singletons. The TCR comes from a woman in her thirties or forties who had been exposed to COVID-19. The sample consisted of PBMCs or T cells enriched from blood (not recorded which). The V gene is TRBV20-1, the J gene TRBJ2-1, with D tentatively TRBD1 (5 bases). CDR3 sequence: CSAIQDEQFF. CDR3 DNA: TGCAGTGCTATACAGGATGAGCAGTTCTTC.